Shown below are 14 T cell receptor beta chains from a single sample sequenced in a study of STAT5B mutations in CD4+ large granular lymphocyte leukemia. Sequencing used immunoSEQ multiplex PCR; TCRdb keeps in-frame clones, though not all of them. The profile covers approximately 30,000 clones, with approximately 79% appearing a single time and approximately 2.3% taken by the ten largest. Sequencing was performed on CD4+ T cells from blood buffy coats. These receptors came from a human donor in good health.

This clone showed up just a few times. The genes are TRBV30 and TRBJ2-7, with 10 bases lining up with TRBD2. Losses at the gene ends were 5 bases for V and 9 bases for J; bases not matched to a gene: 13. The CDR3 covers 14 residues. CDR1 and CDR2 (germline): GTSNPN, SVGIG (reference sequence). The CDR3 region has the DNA TGTGCCTGGGGCTCCGGGACTAGCGTTACCCGGCAGTACTTC. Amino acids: CAWGSGTSVTRQYF.

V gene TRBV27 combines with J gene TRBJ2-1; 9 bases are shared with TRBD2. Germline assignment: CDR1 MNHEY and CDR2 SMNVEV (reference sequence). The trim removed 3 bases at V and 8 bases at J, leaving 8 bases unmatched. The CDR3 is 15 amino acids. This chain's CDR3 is CASSLLAGVSYEQFF. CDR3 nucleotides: TGTGCCAGCAGTTTGTTAGCGGGAGTCAGCTATGAGCAGTTCTTC.

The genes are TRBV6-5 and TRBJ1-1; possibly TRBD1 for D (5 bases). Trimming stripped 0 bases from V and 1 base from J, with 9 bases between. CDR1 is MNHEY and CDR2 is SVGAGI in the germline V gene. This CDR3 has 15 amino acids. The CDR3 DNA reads TGTGCCAGCAGTTACTCTAGCAGGGCGAACACTGAAGCTTTCTTT. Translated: CASSYSSRANTEAFF.

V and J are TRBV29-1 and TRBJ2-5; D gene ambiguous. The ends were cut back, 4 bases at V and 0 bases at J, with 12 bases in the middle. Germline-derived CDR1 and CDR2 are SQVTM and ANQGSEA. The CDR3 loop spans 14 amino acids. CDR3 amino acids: CSVVPVTNQETQYF. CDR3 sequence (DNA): TGCAGCGTTGTCCCGGTAACTAACCAAGAGACCCAGTACTTC. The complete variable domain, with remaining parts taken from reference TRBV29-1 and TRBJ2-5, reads SAVISQKPSRDICQRGTSLTIQCQVDSQVTMMFWYRQQPGQSLTLIATANQGSEATYESGFVIDKFPISRPNLTFSTLTVSNMSPEDSSIYLCSVVPVTNQETQYFGPGTRLLVL.

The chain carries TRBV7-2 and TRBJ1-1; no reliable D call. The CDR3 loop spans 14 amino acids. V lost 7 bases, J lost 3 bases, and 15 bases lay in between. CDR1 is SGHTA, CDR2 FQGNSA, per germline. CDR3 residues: CASTPDPGDTEAFF. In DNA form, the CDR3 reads TGTGCCAGCACCCCGGACCCAGGCGACACTGAAGCTTTCTTT. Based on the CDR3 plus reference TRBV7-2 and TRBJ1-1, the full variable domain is GAGVSQSPSNKVTEKGKDVELRCDPISGHTALYWYRQSLGQGLEFLIYFQGNSAPDKSGLPSDRFSAERTGGSVSTLTIQRTQQEDSAVYLCASTPDPGDTEAFFGQGTRLTVV.

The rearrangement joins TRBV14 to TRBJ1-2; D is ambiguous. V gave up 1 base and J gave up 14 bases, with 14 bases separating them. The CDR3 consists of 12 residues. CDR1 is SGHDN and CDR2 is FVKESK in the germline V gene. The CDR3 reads CASSQVGRAWTF. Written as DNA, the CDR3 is TGTGCCAGCAGCCAAGTCGGGAGGGCTTGGACCTTC. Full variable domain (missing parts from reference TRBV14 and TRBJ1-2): EAGVTQFPSHSVIEKGQTVTLRCDPISGHDNLYWYRRVMGKEIKFLLHFVKESKQDESGMPNNRFLAERTGGTYSTLKVQPAELEDSGVYFCASSQVGRAWTFGSGTRLTVV.

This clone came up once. The DNA of the CDR3 is TGTGCCAGCAGCTTAGGGGGGGGACACGAGACCCAGTACTTC. This gives the protein CASSLGGGHETQYF. The gene calls are TRBV7-9 and TRBJ2-5; D perhaps matches TRBD2 (7 bases). CDR3 length equals 14 residues. CDR1 and CDR2 from the germline V gene are SEHNR and FQNEAQ (reference sequence). The V end was cut by 1 base, the J end by 5 bases, with 11 bases between.

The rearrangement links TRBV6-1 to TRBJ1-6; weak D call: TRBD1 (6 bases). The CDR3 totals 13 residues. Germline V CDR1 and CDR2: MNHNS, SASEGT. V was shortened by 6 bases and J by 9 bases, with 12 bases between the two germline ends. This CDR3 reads CASRSGETSPLHF. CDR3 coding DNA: TGTGCCAGCAGGTCAGGGGAGACTTCACCCCTCCACTTT.

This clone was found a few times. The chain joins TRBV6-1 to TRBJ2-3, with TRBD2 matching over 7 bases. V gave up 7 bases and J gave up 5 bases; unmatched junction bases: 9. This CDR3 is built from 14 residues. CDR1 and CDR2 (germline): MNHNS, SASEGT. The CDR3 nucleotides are TGTGCCAGCACTCAAGGACTAGTTGAAGATACGCAGTATTTT. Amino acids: CASTQGLVEDTQYF.

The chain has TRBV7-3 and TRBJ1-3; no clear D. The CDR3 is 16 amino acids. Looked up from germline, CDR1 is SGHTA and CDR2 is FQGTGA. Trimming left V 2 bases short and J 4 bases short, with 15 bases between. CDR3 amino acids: CASSLGSQVSGNTIYF. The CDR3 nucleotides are TGTGCCAGCAGCTTAGGGAGCCAGGTCTCAGGAAACACCATATATTTT. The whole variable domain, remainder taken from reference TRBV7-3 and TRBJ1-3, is GAGVSQTPSNKVTEKGKYVELRCDPISGHTALYWYRQSLGQGPEFLIYFQGTGAADDSGLPNDRFFAVRPEGSVSTLKIQRTERGDSAVYLCASSLGSQVSGNTIYFGEGSWLTVV.

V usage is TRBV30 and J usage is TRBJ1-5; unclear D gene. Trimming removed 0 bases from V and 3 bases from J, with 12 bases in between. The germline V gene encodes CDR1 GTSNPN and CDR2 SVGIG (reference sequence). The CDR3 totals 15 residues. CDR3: CAWSVRSRLNQPQHF. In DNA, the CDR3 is TGTGCCTGGAGTGTAAGGTCAAGGCTCAATCAGCCCCAGCATTTT.

CDR3 in amino acids: CASSYSQGADGELFF. The DNA of the CDR3 is TGTGCCAGCAGTTACTCTCAGGGGGCGGACGGGGAGCTGTTTTTT. The chain has TRBV6-5 and TRBJ2-2; 8 nucleotides align to TRBD1. CDR1 and CDR2 from the germline V gene are MNHEY and SVGAGI. This CDR3 comprises 15 residues. J lost 7 bases, V lost 0 bases, and 4 bases had no gene match.

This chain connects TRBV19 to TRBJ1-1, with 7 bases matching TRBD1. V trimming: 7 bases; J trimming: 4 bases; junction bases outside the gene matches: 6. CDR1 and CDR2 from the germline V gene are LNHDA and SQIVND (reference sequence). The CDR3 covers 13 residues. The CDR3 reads CASKGGRSTEAFF. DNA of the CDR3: TGTGCCAGTAAAGGGGGCAGGAGCACTGAAGCTTTCTTT.

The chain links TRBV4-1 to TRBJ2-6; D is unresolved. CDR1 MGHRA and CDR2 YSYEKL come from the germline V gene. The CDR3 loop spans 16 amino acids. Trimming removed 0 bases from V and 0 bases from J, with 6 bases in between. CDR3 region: CASSQDSSSGANVLTF. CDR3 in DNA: TGCGCCAGCAGCCAAGATTCTAGCTCTGGGGCCAACGTCCTGACTTTC.